The 20 T cell receptor beta chains listed next were all sequenced from one sample in a study of blood T cell repertoires in COVID-19. The data were produced by immunoSEQ multiplex PCR, yet TCRdb's version contains in-frame clones alone and is incomplete. This table holds about 84,000 clones, about 73% found once. The source material was peripheral blood. The receptors derive from a man aged 45-65 years with active or convalescent COVID-19.

This chain joins TRBV7-2 and TRBJ2-1; TRBD1 might be the D (6 bases). This CDR3 has 15 residues. Germline V gene data show CDR1 as SGHTA and CDR2 as FQGNSA. The V end was cut by 2 bases, the J end by 9 bases, with 17 bases between. For the CDR3, the DNA is TGTGCCAGCAGCTTAATGAGGACCCAGGGGACTGAGCAGTTCTTC. This encodes CASSLMRTQGTEQFF. Using reference TRBV7-2 and TRBJ2-1 for the parts outside the CDR3, the full variable domain is GAGVSQSPSNKVTEKGKDVELRCDPISGHTALYWYRQSLGQGLEFLIYFQGNSAPDKSGLPSDRFSAERTGGSVSTLTIQRTQQEDSAVYLCASSLMRTQGTEQFFGPGTRLTVL.

This chain connects TRBV24-1 to TRBJ2-2; a possible D gene is TRBD1 (5 bases). With 8 bases removed from V and 3 bases from J, the gap between germline ends came to 6 bases. The CDR3 loop spans 12 amino acids. The germline gives CDR1 KGHDR, CDR2 SFDVKD. CDR3 DNA: TGTGCCACCAAGGGGTACACCGGGGAGCTGTTTTTT. The encoded protein is CATKGYTGELFF.

The rearrangement joins TRBV6-5 to TRBJ2-1; no definite D call. V lost 7 bases to trimming and J lost 9 bases, with 16 bases between them. The germline V gene encodes CDR1 MNHEY and CDR2 SVGAGI. The CDR3 runs 13 residues. The CDR3 sequence is CASTHIGWAEQFF. In DNA form, the CDR3 reads TGTGCCAGCACCCACATTGGTTGGGCTGAGCAGTTCTTC.

With respect to this clone: One end of the junction varies from germline; a read error may be responsible. J is TRBJ1-5 and V is TRBV2, with 9 bases aligning to TRBD1. The CDR3 spans 12 residues. The germline CDR1 and CDR2 sequences are SNHLY and FYNNEI. The CDR3 sequence: CASSYTGTGKNF. The DNA for the CDR3 is TGTGCCAGCAGTTACACCGGGACAGGGAAGAATTTT.

With respect to this clone: The same CDR3 can be traced to other DNA sequences in this sample. The J gene is TRBJ1-1, the V gene TRBV6-5; D ambiguous. Trimming took off 0 bases at V and 1 base at J, with 6 bases between the two ends. This CDR3 comprises 14 residues. Germline values: CDR1 MNHEY, CDR2 SVGAGI. The CDR3 nucleotides are TGTGCCAGCAGTTACTCCAGACAGAACACTGAAGCTTTCTTT. This gives the protein CASSYSRQNTEAFF.

The chain links TRBV30 to TRBJ2-7, with D tentatively TRBD1 (7 bases). The V gene's germline CDR1 is GTSNPN and CDR2 SVGIG (reference sequence). The CDR3 sequence is 14 residues long. Between the trimmed V and J ends, which lost 3 bases and 4 bases, there was a span of 16 bases. The CDR3 bases are TGTGCCTGGAGGGAGGGACAGCTAACTTACGAGCAGTACTTC. Protein: CAWREGQLTYEQYF.

This chain links TRBV28 with TRBJ1-1; the match to TRBD1 covers 8 bases. With V trimmed by 6 bases and J by 5 bases, 8 bases remained unmatched. The length of the CDR3 is 14 residues. Per germline, CDR1 MDHEN and CDR2 SYDVKM. In DNA, the CDR3 is TGTGCCAGCAGCCTGACAGGGGAGTATACTGAAGCTTTCTTT. Translating it yields CASSLTGEYTEAFF.

The rearrangement links TRBV21-1 to TRBJ2-1; the DNA was not compared with TRBD2, the D call given in the table. TRBV21-1 is tagged as a pseudogene. The CDR3 extends over 14 amino acids. CDR3 region: CASRAGGQSYEQFF. The CDR3 coding sequence is TGTGCCAGCAGGGCGGGGGGGCAAAGTTATGAGCAGTTCTTC.

This clone turned up a few times. The chain couples TRBV18 to TRBJ2-7, with 11 positions matching TRBD1. Germline lookup yields CDR1 KGHSH and CDR2 LQKENI. V was pared by 3 bases and J by 2 bases, with 0 bases of the junction left unmatched. This CDR3 has 14 residues. The CDR3 loop is CASSPDRGPYEQYF. CDR3 sequence (DNA): TGTGCCAGCTCACCGGACAGGGGGCCCTACGAGCAGTACTTC.

The chain is built from TRBV30 and TRBJ2-7; tentative D call: TRBD2 (5 bases). The V gene lost 1 base and the J gene lost 3 bases, with 10 bases spanning the gap. Germline lookup yields CDR1 GTSNPN and CDR2 SVGIG (reference sequence). The CDR3 totals 13 residues. CDR3 DNA: TGTGCCTGGAGTGGGACTGTCAACTACGAGCAGTACTTC. Translated: CAWSGTVNYEQYF.

V usage is TRBV7-3 and J usage is TRBJ2-1; 14 bases map to TRBD2. J was trimmed by 3 bases and V by 4 bases; bases with no gene match: 8. This CDR3 spans 18 amino acids. The germline CDR1 and CDR2 sequences are SGHTA and FQGTGA. The CDR3 DNA sequence: TGTGCCAGCAGCTCGGGACTAGCGGGGGTAACGTTCTACAATGAGCAGTTCTTC. This codes for CASSSGLAGVTFYNEQFF.

The count of this clone is one. This chain connects TRBV18 to TRBJ2-5; 10 bases are a match to TRBD2. This CDR3 contains 20 residues. V trimming: 2 bases; J trimming: 5 bases; junction bases outside the gene matches: 20. Per germline, CDR1 KGHSH and CDR2 LQKENI. DNA for the CDR3: TGTGCCAGCTCACCAATTCGAGCGGGGGGGCCGTACCCCGATAGCGAGACCCAGTACTTC. Translating gives CASSPIRAGGPYPDSETQYF.

The chain is built from TRBV7-6 and TRBJ1-5, with TRBD1 identical over 7 bases. The V gene's germline CDR1 is SGHVS and CDR2 FNYEAQ. V dropped 5 bases and J dropped 0; count of bases not matched to a gene: 10. This CDR3 is built from 17 residues. The CDR3: CASSVGTDPYSNQPQHF. CDR3 nucleotides: TGTGCCAGCAGCGTAGGGACAGACCCTTATAGCAATCAGCCCCAGCATTTT.

This clone was counted a few times. The chain employs TRBV5-1 and TRBJ2-7; no firm D call. Trimming removed 4 bases from V and 1 base from J, with 12 bases in between. Germline V lookup: CDR1 SGHRS, CDR2 YFSETQ. The CDR3 length is 14 residues. CDR3 sequence reads: CASSTVLGSYEQYF. The CDR3 region has the DNA TGCGCCAGCAGCACCGTACTTGGTTCCTACGAGCAGTACTTC.

The CDR3 DNA reads as TGCGCCAGCAGCGAGGGACTAGCGGGGGGTGGCGAGCAGTTCTTC. Its translation: CASSEGLAGGGEQFF. J is TRBJ2-1 and V is TRBV5-1; 15 bases match TRBD2. V trimming: 4 bases; J trimming: 10 bases; junction bases outside the gene matches: 6. The CDR3 consists of 15 residues. Per the germline V gene, CDR1 is SGHRS and CDR2 is YFSETQ.

This clone occurred a few times. CDR3 residues: CASSLSRQTEAFF. The CDR3 DNA follows: TGTGCCAGCAGTTTATCCCGACAGACTGAAGCTTTCTTT. J is TRBJ1-1 and V is TRBV27, with D perhaps TRBD1 (5 bases). Deletions cut 0 bases from V and 5 bases from J, with 7 bases between. CDR1 MNHEY and CDR2 SMNVEV come from the germline V gene (reference sequence). The CDR3 extends over 13 amino acids.

This clone was picked up a small number of times. The V and J genes are TRBV27 and TRBJ1-1; 8 positions match TRBD1. Germline CDR1 reads MNHEY; CDR2 reads SMNVEV (reference sequence). The V segment lost 5 bases and the J segment 1 base; nucleotides outside the gene matches: 12. The CDR3 is made up of 17 amino acids. The CDR3, as DNA: TGTGCCAGCAGTCTCCTGCGGACGGGGACAGGGAACACTGAAGCTTTCTTT. It codes for CASSLLRTGTGNTEAFF.

The sample holds one count of this clone. The chain uses TRBV24-1 and TRBJ2-5, with TRBD2 matching 7 bases. CDR1 and CDR2 (germline): KGHDR, SFDVKD. Trimming removed 4 bases from V and 5 bases from J; junction bases left unmatched: 6. CDR3 length equals 14 residues. CDR3: CATSDPRGVETQYF. The DNA of the CDR3 is TGTGCCACCAGTGACCCCCGGGGGGTGGAGACCCAGTACTTC.

This clone was counted a few times. This sequence joins TRBV29-1 and TRBJ1-2; D gene unclear. V lost 3 bases and J 4 bases, leaving 3 bases between the germline ends. Germline loops: CDR1 SQVTM, CDR2 ANQGSEA. The CDR3 runs to 10 residues. The CDR3 DNA reads as TGCAGCGTTGACGGCTATGGCTACACCTTC. The encoded protein is CSVDGYGYTF. Full variable domain (outside the CDR3, taken from reference TRBV29-1 and TRBJ1-2): SAVISQKPSRDICQRGTSLTIQCQVDSQVTMMFWYRQQPGQSLTLIATANQGSEATYESGFVIDKFPISRPNLTFSTLTVSNMSPEDSSIYLCSVDGYGYTFGSGTRLTVV.

The chain is built from TRBV13 and TRBJ2-1; 12 bases are a match to TRBD2. Trimming at V came to 3 bases and at J to 6 bases, leaving 6 bases not matched to a gene. CDR1 PRHDT and CDR2 FYEKMQ come from the germline V gene (reference sequence). The CDR3 consists of 16 residues. CDR3 amino acids: CASSFALAGGLNEQFF. The CDR3 nucleotides are TGTGCCAGCAGCTTCGCGCTAGCGGGGGGGCTCAATGAGCAGTTCTTC.